This TCR beta chain was sequenced during a study of OX40 agonist ivuxolimab in advanced cancers. Background on the study: Age averaged 60 years (range roughly 23 to 85), and roughly 80% were male.

Some clones are missing from TCRdb's copy, which holds only in-frame ones; the method was immunoSEQ multiplex PCR. Of tens of thousands of clones listed, roughly nine tenths are singletons. Germline V gene data show CDR1 as MNHEY and CDR2 as SMNVEV (reference sequence). Germline trimming cut 5 bases from V and 12 bases from J; bases unmatched to any gene: 9. The CDR3 has 13 amino acids. Concerning this clone: The antigen is unknown.

Study-wide points: Researchers did not determine the expanded peripheral T cells' antigen specificity. CD8+ T cells averaged more expanded clones than CD4+. The CD4+ and CD8+ T cells in the blood had expanded clonally by week 6 at 0.1 to 3.0 mg/kg.

The specimen comprised CD4+ or CD8+ T cells sorted from blood, sampled in a trial of the OX40 agonist ivuxolimab. This receptor was taken from an adult with an advanced solid tumor such as melanoma, head and neck, liver or kidney cancer. V gene TRBV27 combines with J gene TRBJ2-3; 9 bases match TRBD2. CDR3 nucleotide sequence: TGTGCCAGCAGTCCGGGACTAGCCAGTGTTCAGTATTTT. It yields the protein CASSPGLASVQYF.